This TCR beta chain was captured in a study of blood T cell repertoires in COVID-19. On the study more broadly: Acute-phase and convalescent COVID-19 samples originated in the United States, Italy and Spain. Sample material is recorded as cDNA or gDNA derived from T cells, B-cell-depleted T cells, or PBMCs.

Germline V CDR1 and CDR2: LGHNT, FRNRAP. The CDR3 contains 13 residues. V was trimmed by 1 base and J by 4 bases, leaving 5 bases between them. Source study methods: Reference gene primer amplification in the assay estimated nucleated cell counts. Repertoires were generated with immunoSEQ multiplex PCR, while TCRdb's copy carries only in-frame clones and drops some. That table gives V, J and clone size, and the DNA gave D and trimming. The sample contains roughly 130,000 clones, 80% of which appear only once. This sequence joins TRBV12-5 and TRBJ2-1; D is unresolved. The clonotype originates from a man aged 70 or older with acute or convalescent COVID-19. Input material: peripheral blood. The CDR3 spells CASGLAMYNEQFF. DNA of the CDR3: TGTGCTAGTGGTTTGGCAATGTACAATGAGCAGTTCTTC.